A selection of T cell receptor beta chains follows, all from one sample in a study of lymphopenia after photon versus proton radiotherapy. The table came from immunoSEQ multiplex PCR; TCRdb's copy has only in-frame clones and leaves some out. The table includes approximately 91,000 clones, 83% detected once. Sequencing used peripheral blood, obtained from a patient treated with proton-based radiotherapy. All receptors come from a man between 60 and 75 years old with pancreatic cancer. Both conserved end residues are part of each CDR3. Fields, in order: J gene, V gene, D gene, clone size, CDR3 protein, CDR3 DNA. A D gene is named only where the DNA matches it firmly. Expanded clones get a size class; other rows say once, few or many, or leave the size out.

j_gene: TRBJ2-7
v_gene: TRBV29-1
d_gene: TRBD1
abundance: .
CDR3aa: CSAGEQGNYEQYF
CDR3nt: TGCAGCGCCGGGGAACAGGGGAATTACGAGCAGTACTTC

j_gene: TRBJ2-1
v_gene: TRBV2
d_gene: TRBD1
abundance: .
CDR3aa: CASRGTGAGNEQFF
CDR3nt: TGTGCCAGCAGAGGGACAGGGGCAGGCAATGAGCAGTTCTTC

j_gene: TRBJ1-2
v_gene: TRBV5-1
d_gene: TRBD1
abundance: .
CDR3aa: CASSLGQGVIYTF
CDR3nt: TGCGCCAGCAGCTTGGGACAGGGGGTTATCTACACCTTC

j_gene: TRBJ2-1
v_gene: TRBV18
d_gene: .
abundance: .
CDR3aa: CASSSGEINEQFF
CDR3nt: TGTGCCAGCTCATCAGGAGAAATAAATGAGCAGTTCTTC

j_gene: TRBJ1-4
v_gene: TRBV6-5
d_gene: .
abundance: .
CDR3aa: CASSPTGNEKLFF
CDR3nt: TGTGCCAGCAGTCCTACAGGGAATGAAAAACTGTTTTTT

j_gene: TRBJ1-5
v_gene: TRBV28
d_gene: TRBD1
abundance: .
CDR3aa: CASSGAGTGNQPQHF
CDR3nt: TGTGCCAGCAGCGGGGCGGGGACAGGGAATCAGCCCCAGCATTTT

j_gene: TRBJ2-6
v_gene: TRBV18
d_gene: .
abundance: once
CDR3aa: CASSPLGGPSGANVLTF
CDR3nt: TGTGCCAGCTCACCACTGGGGGGCCCCTCTGGGGCCAACGTCCTGACTTTC

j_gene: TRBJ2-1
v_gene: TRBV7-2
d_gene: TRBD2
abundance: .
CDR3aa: CASSLAGGPFNEQFF
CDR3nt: TGTGCCAGCAGCCTAGCGGGAGGGCCGTTCAATGAGCAGTTCTTC

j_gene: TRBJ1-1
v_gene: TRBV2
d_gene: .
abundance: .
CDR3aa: CASSEIPLNTEAFF
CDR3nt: TGTGCCAGCAGTGAAATACCCTTGAACACTGAAGCTTTCTTT

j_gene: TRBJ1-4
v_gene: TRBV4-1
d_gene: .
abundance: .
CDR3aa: CASSPQSATNEKLFF
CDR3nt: TGCGCCAGCAGCCCCCAGTCAGCAACTAATGAAAAACTGTTTTTT

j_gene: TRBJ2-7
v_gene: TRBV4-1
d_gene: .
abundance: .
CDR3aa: CASSPTGTRAYEQYF
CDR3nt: TGCGCCAGCAGCCCAACTGGGACGCGCGCCTACGAGCAGTACTTC

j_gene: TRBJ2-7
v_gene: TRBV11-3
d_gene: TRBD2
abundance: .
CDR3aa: CASRLTSGTPYEQYF
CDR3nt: TGTGCCAGCAGGCTGACTAGCGGAACGCCCTACGAGCAGTACTTC

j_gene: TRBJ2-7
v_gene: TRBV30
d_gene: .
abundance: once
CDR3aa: CAWSERAPPYEQYF
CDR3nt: TGTGCCTGGAGTGAACGAGCCCCCCCCTACGAGCAGTACTTC

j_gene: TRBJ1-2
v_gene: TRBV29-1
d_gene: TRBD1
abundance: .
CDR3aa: CSVERGTGGRVF
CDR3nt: TGCAGCGTTGAAAGGGGGACAGGGGGGAGAGTATTC

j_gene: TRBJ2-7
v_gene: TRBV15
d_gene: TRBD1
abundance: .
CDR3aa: CATSRGTGIYEQYF
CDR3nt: TGTGCCACCAGCAGGGGGACAGGGATCTACGAGCAGTACTTC

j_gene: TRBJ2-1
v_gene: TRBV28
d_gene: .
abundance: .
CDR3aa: CASSLWAQTSYNEQFF
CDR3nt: TGTGCCAGCAGTTTATGGGCCCAAACATCCTACAATGAGCAGTTCTTC

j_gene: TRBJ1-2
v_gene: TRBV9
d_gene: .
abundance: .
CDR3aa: CASSVNINYGYTF
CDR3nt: TGTGCCAGCAGCGTCAATATTAACTATGGCTACACCTTC

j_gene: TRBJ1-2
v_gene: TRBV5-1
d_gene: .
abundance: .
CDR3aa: CASSLADRYGYTF
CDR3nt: TGCGCCAGCAGCTTGGCGGACCGCTATGGCTACACCTTC

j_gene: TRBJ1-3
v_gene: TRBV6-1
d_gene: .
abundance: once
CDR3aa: CASSEGSGNTIYF
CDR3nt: TGTGCCAGCAGTGAGGGGTCTGGAAACACCATATATTTT

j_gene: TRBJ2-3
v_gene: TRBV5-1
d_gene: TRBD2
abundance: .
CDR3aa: CASSRTSGPSTDTQYF
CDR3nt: TGCGCCAGCAGCAGGACTAGCGGGCCCAGCACAGATACGCAGTATTTT

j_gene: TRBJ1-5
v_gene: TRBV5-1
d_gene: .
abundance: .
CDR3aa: CASSSGLPGQPQHF
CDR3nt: TGCGCCAGCAGCTCCGGGCTTCCTGGTCAGCCCCAGCATTTT

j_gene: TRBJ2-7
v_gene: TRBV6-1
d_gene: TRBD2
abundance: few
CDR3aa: CASSEFGGRGSSYEQYF
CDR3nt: TGTGCCAGCAGTGAATTCGGCGGGAGGGGCAGCTCCTACGAGCAGTACTTC

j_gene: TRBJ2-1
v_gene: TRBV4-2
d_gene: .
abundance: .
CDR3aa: CASSQGARGLAIEQFF
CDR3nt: TGTGCCAGCAGCCAAGGGGCAAGGGGGCTAGCGATCGAGCAGTTCTTC

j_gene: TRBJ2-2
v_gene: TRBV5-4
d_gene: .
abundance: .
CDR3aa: CASSFSYNGELFF
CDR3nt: TGTGCCAGCAGCTTCTCATATAACGGGGAGCTGTTTTTT

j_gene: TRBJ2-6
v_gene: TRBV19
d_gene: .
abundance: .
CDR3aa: CASTPTGISGANVLTF
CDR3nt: TGTGCCAGTACCCCGACAGGTATCTCTGGGGCCAACGTCCTGACTTTC

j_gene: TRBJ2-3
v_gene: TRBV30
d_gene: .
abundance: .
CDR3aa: CAWSKLWGTDTQYF
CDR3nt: TGTGCCTGGAGTAAACTATGGGGCACAGATACGCAGTATTTT

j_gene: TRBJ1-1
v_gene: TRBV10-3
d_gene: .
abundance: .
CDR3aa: CAISGDGEAFF
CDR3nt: TGTGCCATCAGTGGGGACGGGGAAGCTTTCTTT

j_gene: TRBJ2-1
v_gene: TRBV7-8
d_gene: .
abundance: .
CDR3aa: CASRGRTNEQFF
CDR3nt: TGTGCCAGCAGGGGCCGGACTAATGAGCAGTTCTTC

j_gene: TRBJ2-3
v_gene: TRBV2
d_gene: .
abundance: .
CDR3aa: CASGRTTGRADTQYF
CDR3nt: TGTGCCAGCGGGCGGACAACGGGACGGGCAGATACGCAGTATTTT

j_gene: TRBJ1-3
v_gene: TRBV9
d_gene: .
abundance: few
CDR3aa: CASSETGHSTIYF
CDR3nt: TGTGCCAGCAGCGAAACAGGGCATAGCACCATATATTTT

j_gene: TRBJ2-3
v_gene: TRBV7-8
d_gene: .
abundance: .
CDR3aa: CASSFRLSTDTQYF
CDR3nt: TGTGCCAGCAGCTTTCGACTGTCCACAGATACGCAGTATTTT

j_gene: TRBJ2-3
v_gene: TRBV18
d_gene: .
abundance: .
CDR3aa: CASSPLPKDTQYF
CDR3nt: TGTGCCAGCTCCCCCCTCCCTAAGGATACGCAGTATTTT

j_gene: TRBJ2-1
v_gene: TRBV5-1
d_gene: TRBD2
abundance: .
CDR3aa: CASSLVGGVRNHGEQFF
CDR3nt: TGCGCCAGCAGCTTGGTTGGGGGGGTCCGTAATCATGGTGAGCAGTTCTTC

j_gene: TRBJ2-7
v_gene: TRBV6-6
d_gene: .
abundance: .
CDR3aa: CASSYSRGTEQYF
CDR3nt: TGTGCCAGCAGTTACTCGAGGGGTACCGAGCAGTACTTC

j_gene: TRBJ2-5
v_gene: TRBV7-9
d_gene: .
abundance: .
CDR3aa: CASSLGTTQETQYF
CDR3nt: TGTGCCAGCAGCTTAGGGACTACGCAAGAGACCCAGTACTTC

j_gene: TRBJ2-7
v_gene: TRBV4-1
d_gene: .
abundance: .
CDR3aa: CASSRPHGSLDEQYF
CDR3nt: TGCGCCAGCAGCCGTCCCCACGGGAGTCTCGACGAGCAGTACTTC

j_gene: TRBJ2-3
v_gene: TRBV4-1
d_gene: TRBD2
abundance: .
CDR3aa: CASSQVSGRPTDTQYF
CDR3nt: TGCGCCAGCAGCCAAGTTAGCGGGAGGCCCACAGATACGCAGTATTTT

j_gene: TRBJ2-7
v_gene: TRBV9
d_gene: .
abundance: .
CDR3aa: CASSEAGTPVYEQYF
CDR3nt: TGTGCCAGCAGCGAGGCCGGGACGCCGGTCTACGAGCAGTACTTC

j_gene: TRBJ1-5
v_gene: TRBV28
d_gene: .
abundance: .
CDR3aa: CASSLWAARVLNQPQHF
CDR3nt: TGTGCCAGCAGTTTATGGGCCGCGCGTGTCCTCAATCAGCCCCAGCATTTT

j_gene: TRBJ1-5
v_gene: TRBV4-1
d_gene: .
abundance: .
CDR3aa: CASSQVGVGQPQHF
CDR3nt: TGCGCCAGCAGCCAAGTGGGGGTAGGACAGCCCCAGCATTTT

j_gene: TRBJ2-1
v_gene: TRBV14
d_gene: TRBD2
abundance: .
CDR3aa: CASSPGLAGGDEQFF
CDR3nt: TGTGCCAGCAGCCCCGGACTAGCGGGAGGCGATGAGCAGTTCTTC

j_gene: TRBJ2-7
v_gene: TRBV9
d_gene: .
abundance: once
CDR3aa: CASSPRLDSYEQYF
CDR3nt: TGTGCCAGCAGCCCGAGACTGGATAGCTACGAGCAGTACTTC

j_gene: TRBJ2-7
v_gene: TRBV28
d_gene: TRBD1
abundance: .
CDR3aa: CATNGQGDSYEQYF
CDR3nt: TGTGCCACAAATGGACAGGGGGACTCCTACGAGCAGTACTTC

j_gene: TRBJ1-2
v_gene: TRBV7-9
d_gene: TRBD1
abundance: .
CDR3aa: CASSSAGQGQSGYTF
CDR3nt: TGTGCCAGCAGCTCCGCTGGACAGGGTCAATCGGGCTACACCTTC

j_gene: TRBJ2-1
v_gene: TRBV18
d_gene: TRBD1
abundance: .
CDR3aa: CASSRQGPSYNEQFF
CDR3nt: TGTGCCAGCTCCCGACAGGGACCTTCCTACAATGAGCAGTTCTTC

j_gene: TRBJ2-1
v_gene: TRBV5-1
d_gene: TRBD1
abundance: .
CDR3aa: CASSSGPGTGGRNEQFF
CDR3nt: TGCGCCAGCAGCTCGGGTCCCGGGACAGGGGGAAGGAATGAGCAGTTCTTC

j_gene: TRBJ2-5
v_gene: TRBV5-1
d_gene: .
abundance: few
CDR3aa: CASSFGQTQETQYF
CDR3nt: TGCGCCAGCAGTTTTGGACAGACCCAAGAGACCCAGTACTTC

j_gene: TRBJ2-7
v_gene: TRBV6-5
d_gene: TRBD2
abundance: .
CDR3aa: CASSYSGSGYEQYF
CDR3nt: TGTGCCAGCAGTTATAGCGGGTCGGGCTACGAGCAGTACTTC

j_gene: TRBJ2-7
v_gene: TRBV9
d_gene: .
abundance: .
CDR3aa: CASSPEGGRTYEQYF
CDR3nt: TGTGCCAGCAGCCCAGAAGGGGGAAGGACCTACGAGCAGTACTTC